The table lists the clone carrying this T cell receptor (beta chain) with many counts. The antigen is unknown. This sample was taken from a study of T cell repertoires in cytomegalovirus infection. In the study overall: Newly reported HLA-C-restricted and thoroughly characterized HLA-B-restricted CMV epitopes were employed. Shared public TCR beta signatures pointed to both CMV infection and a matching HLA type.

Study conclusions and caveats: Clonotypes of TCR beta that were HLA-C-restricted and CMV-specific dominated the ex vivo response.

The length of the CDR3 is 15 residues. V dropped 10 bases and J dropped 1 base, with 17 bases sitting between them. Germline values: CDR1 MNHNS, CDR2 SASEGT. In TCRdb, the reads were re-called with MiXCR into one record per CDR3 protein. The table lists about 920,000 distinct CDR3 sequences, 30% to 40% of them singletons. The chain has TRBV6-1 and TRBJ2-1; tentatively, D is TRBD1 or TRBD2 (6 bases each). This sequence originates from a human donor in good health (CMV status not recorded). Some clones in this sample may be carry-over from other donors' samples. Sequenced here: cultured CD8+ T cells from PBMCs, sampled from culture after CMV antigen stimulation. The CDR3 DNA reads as TGTGCCACCACCCCGAGGGGGGAGTCCTACAATGAGCAGTTCTTC. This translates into CATTPRGESYNEQFF.